The clone carrying this TCR beta chain was seen only a few times. The TCRbeta library incorporated unique molecular identifiers. TCRdb itself ran the PCR reads through MiXCR, one entry per CDR3 protein. This sample carries 700,000 to 950,000 distinct CDR3 sequences, roughly 15% of them seen once, and the ten largest clones take approximately 5%. This sample stems from a study of T-cell reconstitution after alpha-beta-depleted transplantation in children. The CDR3 extends over 18 amino acids. V was pared by 6 bases and J by 1 base, with 16 bases of the junction left unmatched. Germline V gene lookup returns CDR1 DFQATT and CDR2 SNEGSKA (reference sequence).

The sequence was collected from a male patient between 5 and 17 years old who had a stem cell transplant for acute lymphoblastic leukemia, so the T cells may come from the graft donor. Specimen: PBMCs, mostly from graft donor cells, collected 360 days after TCRalphabeta/CD19-depleted stem cell transplant. V and J are TRBV20-1 and TRBJ2-7, with TRBD2 identical over 12 bases. CDR3 in amino acids: CSAPKRASGRAGSYEQYF. The CDR3 bases are TGCAGTGCGCCCAAGAGGGCTAGCGGGAGGGCCGGATCCTACGAGCAGTACTTC.